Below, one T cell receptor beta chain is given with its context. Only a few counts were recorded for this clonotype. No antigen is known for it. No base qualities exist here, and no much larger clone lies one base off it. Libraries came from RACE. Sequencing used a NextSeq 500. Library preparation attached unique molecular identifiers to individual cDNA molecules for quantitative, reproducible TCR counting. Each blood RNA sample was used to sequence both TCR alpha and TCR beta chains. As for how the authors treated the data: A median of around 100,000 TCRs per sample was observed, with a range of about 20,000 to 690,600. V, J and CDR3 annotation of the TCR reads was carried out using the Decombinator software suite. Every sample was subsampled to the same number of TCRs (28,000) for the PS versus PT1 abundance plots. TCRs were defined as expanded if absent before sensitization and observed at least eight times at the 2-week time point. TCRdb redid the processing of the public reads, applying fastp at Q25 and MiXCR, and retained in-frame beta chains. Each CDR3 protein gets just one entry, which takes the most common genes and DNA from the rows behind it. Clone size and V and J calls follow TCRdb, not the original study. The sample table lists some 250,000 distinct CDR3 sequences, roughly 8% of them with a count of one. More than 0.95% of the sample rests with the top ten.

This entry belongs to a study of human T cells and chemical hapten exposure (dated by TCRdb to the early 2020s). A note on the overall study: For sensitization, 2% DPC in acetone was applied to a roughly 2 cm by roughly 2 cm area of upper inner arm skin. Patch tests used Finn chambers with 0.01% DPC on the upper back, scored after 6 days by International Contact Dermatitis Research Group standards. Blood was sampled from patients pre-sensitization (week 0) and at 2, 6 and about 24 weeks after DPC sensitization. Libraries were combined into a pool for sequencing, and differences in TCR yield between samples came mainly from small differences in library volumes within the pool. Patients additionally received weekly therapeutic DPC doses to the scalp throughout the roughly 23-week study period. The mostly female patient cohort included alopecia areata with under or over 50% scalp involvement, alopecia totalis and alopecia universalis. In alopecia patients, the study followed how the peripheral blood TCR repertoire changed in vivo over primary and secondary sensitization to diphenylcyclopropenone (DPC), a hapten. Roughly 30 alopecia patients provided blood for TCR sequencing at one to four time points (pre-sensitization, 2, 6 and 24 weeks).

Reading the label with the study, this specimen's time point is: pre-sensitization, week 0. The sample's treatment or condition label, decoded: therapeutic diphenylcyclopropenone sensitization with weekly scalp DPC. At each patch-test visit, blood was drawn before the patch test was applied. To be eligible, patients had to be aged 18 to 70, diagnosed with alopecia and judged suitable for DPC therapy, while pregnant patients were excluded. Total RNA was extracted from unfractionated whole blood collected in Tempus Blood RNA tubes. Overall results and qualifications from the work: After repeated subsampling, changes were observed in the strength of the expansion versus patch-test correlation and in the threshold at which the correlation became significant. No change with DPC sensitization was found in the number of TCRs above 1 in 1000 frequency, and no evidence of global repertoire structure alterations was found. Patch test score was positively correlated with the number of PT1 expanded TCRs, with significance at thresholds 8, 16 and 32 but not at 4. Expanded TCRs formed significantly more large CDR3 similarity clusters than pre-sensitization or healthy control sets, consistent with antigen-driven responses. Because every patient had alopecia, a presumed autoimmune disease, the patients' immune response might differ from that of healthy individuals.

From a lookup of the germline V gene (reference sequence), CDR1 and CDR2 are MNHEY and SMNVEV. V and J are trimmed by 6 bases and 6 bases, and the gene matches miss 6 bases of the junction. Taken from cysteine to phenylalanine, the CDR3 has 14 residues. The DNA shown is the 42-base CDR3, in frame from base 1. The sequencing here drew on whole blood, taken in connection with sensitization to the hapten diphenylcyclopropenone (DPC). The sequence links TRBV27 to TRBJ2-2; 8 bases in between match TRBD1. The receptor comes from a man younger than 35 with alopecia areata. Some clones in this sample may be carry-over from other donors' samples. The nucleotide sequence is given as TGTGCCAGCAGCAGCAGGGGGCCCCCCGGGGAGCTGTTTTTT. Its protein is CASSSRGPPGELFF.